One and the same sample provided the 13 T cell receptor beta chains below, sequenced in a study of blood T cells in healthy people across ages. The second PCR ran roughly 7 to 12 cycles with a sample-barcoded 5' primer and J-beta primers. TCRdb reprocessed the 5' RACE reads with MiXCR, giving one entry per CDR3 protein. The sample holds about 670,000 distinct CDR3 sequences; around 52% are singletons and the top ten take about 13%. Sequencing was done on a sample of blood. The receptors were sampled from an elderly woman in good health.

This clonotype was seen once. One junction end does not reproduce the germline sequence, and a read error may be involved. V usage is TRBV7-9 and J usage is TRBJ2-3; 7 nucleotides align to TRBD2. Germline CDR1 and CDR2: SEHNR and FQNEAQ (reference sequence). The CDR3 is 14 residues long. CDR3 nucleotide sequence: TGTGCCAGCAGCTTAACGGGAGGCACAGGTACGCAGTATTTT. This gives the protein CASSLTGGTGTQYF. The full variable domain, in which reference TRBV7-9 and TRBJ2-3 provide the parts outside the CDR3, is DTGVSQNPRHKITKRGQNVTFRCDPISEHNRLYWYRQTLGQGPEFLTYFQNEAQLEKSRLLSDRFSAERPKGSFSTLEIQRTEQGDSAMYLCASSLTGGTGTQYFGPGTRLTVL.

The V gene is TRBV28, the J gene TRBJ2-7, with D uncertain. The CDR3 is 12 residues long. The germline CDR1 and CDR2 sequences are MDHEN and SYDVKM. V dropped 7 bases and J dropped 3 bases, with 10 bases sitting between them. The CDR3 sequence: CASKIADYEQYF. The CDR3, as DNA: TGTGCCAGCAAGATTGCGGACTACGAGCAGTACTTC. The full variable domain, its missing parts supplied by reference TRBV28 and TRBJ2-7, is DVKVTQSSRYLVKRTGEKVFLECVQDMDHENMFWYRQDPGLGLRLIYFSYDVKMKEKGDIPEGYSVSREKKERFSLILESASTNQTSMYLCASKIADYEQYFGPGTRLTVT.

The chain recombines TRBV19 with TRBJ2-1; TRBD2 agrees at 10 bases. Germline values: CDR1 LNHDA, CDR2 SQIVND (reference sequence). CDR3 length equals 15 residues. After removal of 3 bases from V and 12 bases from J, the junction contained 11 bases not matched to a gene. The CDR3 coding sequence is TGTGCCAGTAGTATGGGTCTAGCGGGAGTTTCGTTGCAGTTCTTC. It translates to CASSMGLAGVSLQFF.

Comments on this clonotype: Germline is not matched at one junction end, which may reflect a read error. This chain connects TRBV11-2 to TRBJ1-1, with a weak D call TRBD1 (5 bases). Germline CDR1 is SGHAT and CDR2 is FQNNGV. The CDR3 extends over 13 amino acids. CDR3 bases: TGTGCCGGCAGCTGGACACAGAACACTGAAGCTTTCTTT. This translates into CAGSWTQNTEAFF. Together with reference TRBV11-2 and TRBJ1-1, the CDR3 gives the full variable domain: EAGVAQSPRYKIIEKRQSVAFWCNPISGHATLYWYQQILGQGPKLLIQFQNNGVVDDSQLPKDRFSAERLKGVDSTLKIQPAKLEDSAVYLCAGSWTQNTEAFFGQGTRLTVV.

This clonotype has a count of ten or more. This rearrangement joins TRBV5-1 to TRBJ2-1, with TRBD2 matching 11 bases. This CDR3 is 15 amino acids long. The J segment lost 5 bases and the V segment lost 3 bases, leaving 4 bases of the junction unmatched. Germline V CDR1 and CDR2: SGHRS, YFSETQ. CDR3 bases: TGCGCCAGCAGCTCGGGACTAGCGGACCACAATGAGCAGTTCTTC. It codes for CASSSGLADHNEQFF.

A word on this clonotype: It may be a read error: a sequence one base away is much more abundant. The chain carries TRBV5-1 and TRBJ1-2; 9 bases line up with TRBD1. Per the germline V gene, CDR1 is SGHRS and CDR2 is YFSETQ. This CDR3 spans 15 amino acids. The DNA for the CDR3 is TGCGCCAGCAGCTCTAACAGGGGGCGAAGTTATGGCTGCACCTTC. Encoded protein: CASSSNRGRSYGCTF.

The rearrangement links TRBV3-1 to TRBJ2-7; 8 bases align to TRBD2. The V gene end was trimmed by 5 bases and the J gene end by 6 bases; junction bases not matched to a gene: 18. The CDR3 contains 17 residues. CDR1 LGHDT and CDR2 YNNKEL come from the germline V gene (reference sequence). The CDR3 reads CASSSDRHREGESEQYF. The CDR3 region has the DNA TGTGCCAGCAGCTCCGACCGACACCGGGAGGGGGAGAGCGAGCAGTACTTC.

The rearrangement links TRBV7-2 to TRBJ2-7; weak D call: TRBD2 (5 bases). Trimming pared 4 bases from V and 4 bases from J, leaving 8 bases between. Germline CDR1 is SGHTA and CDR2 is FQGNSA. The CDR3 totals 12 residues. CDR3 in amino acids: CASSYGNYEQYF. The DNA of the CDR3 is TGTGCCAGCAGCTACGGGAATTACGAGCAGTACTTC.

Remarks on this clonotype: A much more abundant neighbour one base away suggests this may be a read error. The CDR3 protein is CASSVKAGANVLTF. DNA for the CDR3: TGTGCCAGCAGCGTTAAAGCTGGGGCCAACGTCCTGACTTTC. This chain links TRBV7-2 with TRBJ2-6, with D unresolved. CDR1 SGHTA and CDR2 FQGNSA come from the germline V gene. The CDR3 is made up of 14 amino acids. Trimming pared 5 bases from V and 2 bases from J, leaving 7 bases between.

Concerning this clonotype: Just one base apart from a much larger clone, this may be a read error. The chain joins TRBV30 to TRBJ1-5; D is possibly TRBD1 (5 bases). The DNA matches TRBJ2-3 better at its end, which makes the J call doubtful. Per the germline V gene, CDR1 is GTSNPN and CDR2 is SVGIG (reference sequence). This CDR3 is 13 amino acids long. The CDR3 DNA follows: TGTGCCTGGAACACACAGGAAAATCAGCCCCAGTATTTT. Protein product: CAWNTQENQPQYF.

With respect to this clonotype: Being one base from a much bigger clone, this may be a read error. The J gene is TRBJ1-6, the V gene TRBV18; D might be TRBD1 (6 bases). This CDR3 spans 14 amino acids. The germline CDR1 and CDR2 sequences are KGHSH and LQKENI. V was trimmed by 10 bases and J by 10 bases, leaving 20 bases between them. CDR3 nucleotide sequence: TGTGCCAACTCCCAAACAGGGTCGGAATCACCCCTCCACTTT. Protein sequence: CANSQTGSESPLHF. The full variable domain, completed using reference TRBV18 and TRBJ1-6, is NAGVMQNPRHLVRRRGQEARLRCSPMKGHSHVYWYRQLPEEGLKFMVYLQKENIIDESGMPKERFSAEFPKEGPSILRIQQVVRGDSAAYFCANSQTGSESPLHFGNGTRLTVT.

There are many counts of this clonotype. The chain links TRBV6-6 to TRBJ1-6, with TRBD1 identical over 7 bases. Trimming took 6 bases from V and 9 from J; bases not matched to a gene: 8. Per the germline V gene, CDR1 is MNHNY and CDR2 is SVGAGI (reference sequence). This CDR3 spans 14 amino acids. In DNA form, the CDR3 reads TGTGCCAGCAGCAACGAGGGACAGAGTTCACCCCTCCACTTT. Translated, it gives CASSNEGQSSPLHF.

The J gene is TRBJ2-7, the V gene TRBV12-3 or TRBV12-4; 8 bases fit TRBD1. CDR3 length: 19 residues. V lost 5 bases and J lost 1; bases outside the gene matches: 19. This CDR3 reads CASSPPRTGLGLRSYEQYF. The CDR3 coding sequence is TGTGCCAGCAGTCCGCCCCGGACAGGGCTCGGACTGAGATCCTACGAGCAGTACTTC.